This TCR beta chain was profiled in a study of T cell changes during pregnancy in multiple sclerosis (dated by TCRdb to the late 2010s). In the study overall: Changes in the T cell repertoire over the course of pregnancy were examined in this study in women with multiple sclerosis.

CDR1 and CDR2 (SGHVS, FQNEAQ) derive from the germline V gene. Including the terminal cysteine and phenylalanine, the CDR3 comprises 14 residues. Only CDR3 DNA remains: 42 bases, in frame from the first base. The germline ends are 14 bases apart after V is trimmed by 5 bases and J by 6 bases. Library preparation employed the immunoSEQ multiplex PCR assay. The table comes from immuneACCESS by way of TCRdb, which keeps in-frame sequences with V and J called. Part of the clones is missing from these tables; in studies checked, under half for an unresolved V gene and the rest for unknown reasons. The sample table shows about 44,000 clones, and 95% to 97% are seen once. The biggest ten clones account for under 0.9% of the sample. A word on this clone: What antigen it recognizes has not been identified. Per-nucleotide qualities are absent, and no much larger clonotype sits a single base away.

The clonotype originates from a female donor with multiple sclerosis, enrolled in a pregnancy study. The sequence is built from TRBV7-8 and TRBJ2-1; TRBD1 is a possible D gene, resting on 6 matching bases. Source: peripheral blood, taken in the second trimester of pregnancy. The nucleotide sequence reads TGTGCCAGCAGCGCCAGGACAGTAAGCAATGAGCAGTTCTTC. This is translated as CASSARTVSNEQFF.